Here is one T cell receptor beta chain with its context. Its antigen is not known. The method was immunoSEQ multiplex PCR; TCRdb's version includes in-frame clones alone and lacks a portion of them. The sample comprises approximately 40,000 clones, 80% to 90% of which are singletons, and around 16% rests with the top ten. The sample is drawn from a study of OX40 agonist ivuxolimab in advanced cancers. About the research overall: The eligibility criteria allowed prior anti-PD-1, anti-PD-L1 or anti-CTLA-4 therapy, and about 40% had some. Study observations and caveats: Researchers report that CD8+ T cells had, on average, more expanded clones than CD4+.

It was autoimmune disease history or systemic immunosuppression that excluded patients. Germline V gene data show CDR1 as LGHNA and CDR2 as YSLEER. This CDR3 has 14 amino acids. V lost 3 bases and J lost 5; bases outside the gene matches: 4. This TCR derives from an adult with an advanced solid tumor such as melanoma, head and neck, liver or kidney cancer. The chain couples TRBV4-3 to TRBJ1-1; TRBD1 matches at 9 bases. The sample consisted of CD4+ or CD8+ T cells sorted from blood, taken in a trial of the OX40 agonist ivuxolimab. The CDR3 reads CASSQDRGRTEAFF. CDR3 in DNA: TGCGCCAGCAGCCAGGACAGGGGACGGACTGAAGCTTTCTTT.